The subject of this entry is one T cell receptor (beta chain). What it binds is unknown. The CDR3 contains 15 residues. Deletions cut 3 bases from V and 7 bases from J, with 19 bases between. Germline CDR1 and CDR2: LNHDA and SQIVND (reference sequence). Assay used: immunoSEQ multiplex PCR; TCRdb lists only in-frame clones, some missing. The sample lists approximately 13,000 clones, 55% to 75% occurring once. The sample is drawn from a study of OX40 agonist ivuxolimab in advanced cancers. Study summary: At 0.01 to 10 mg/kg, ivuxolimab was administered intravenously to patients every 2 weeks. Those enrolled were 82.7% male, with a mean age of approximately 60 years and ages from roughly 20 to 85.

Study-wide results and limits: Both blood CD4+ and CD8+ T cells showed clonal growth by week 6 at 0.1 to 3.0 mg/kg. CD8+ T cells averaged more expanded clones than CD4+.

The receptor was isolated from an adult with an advanced solid tumor such as melanoma, head and neck, liver or kidney cancer. V is TRBV19 and J is TRBJ2-7; unclear D gene. This sample comprised CD4+ or CD8+ T cells sorted from blood, obtained in a trial of the OX40 agonist ivuxolimab. The CDR3 nucleotides are TGTGCCAGTAGTATCTCCTTCCCCCCCGCCGGGGAGCAGTACTTC. Translation: CASSISFPPAGEQYF.